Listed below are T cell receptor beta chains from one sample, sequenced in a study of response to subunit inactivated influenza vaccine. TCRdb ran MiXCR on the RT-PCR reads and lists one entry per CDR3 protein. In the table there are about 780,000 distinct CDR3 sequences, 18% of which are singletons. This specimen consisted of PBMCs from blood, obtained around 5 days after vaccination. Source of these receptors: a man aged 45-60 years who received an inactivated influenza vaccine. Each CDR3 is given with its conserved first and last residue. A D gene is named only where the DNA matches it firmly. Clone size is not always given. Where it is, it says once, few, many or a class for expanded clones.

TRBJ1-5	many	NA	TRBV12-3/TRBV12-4	TGTGCCAGCAGTGTGGCCGATGCGAGCAATCAGCCCCAGCATTTT	CASSVADASNQPQHF
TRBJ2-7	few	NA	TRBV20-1	TGCAGTGCTAGTTGGGGGCCGCAGAGCCACGAGCAGTACTTC	CSASWGPQSHEQYF
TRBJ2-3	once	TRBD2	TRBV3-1	TGTGCCAGCAGCCTCACTAGCGCCCGCACAGATACGCAGTATTTT	CASSLTSARTDTQYF
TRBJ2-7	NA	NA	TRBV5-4	TGTGCCAGCAGCCCCGGACAGCTTACCTACGAGCAGTACTTC	CASSPGQLTYEQYF
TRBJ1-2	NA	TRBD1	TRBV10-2	TGCGCCAGCAGTAGGGGGCAAGTCAATGGCTACACCTTC	CASSRGQVNGYTF
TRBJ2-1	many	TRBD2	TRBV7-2	TGTGCCAGCAGCTTAACTAGCGGGGGAGACAATGAGCAGTTCTTC	CASSLTSGGDNEQFF
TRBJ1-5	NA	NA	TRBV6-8	TGTGCCAGCAGTTACTGGCTGCTAACCGGCGATCAGCCCCAGCATTTT	CASSYWLLTGDQPQHF
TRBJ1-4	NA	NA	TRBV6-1	TGTGCCAGCAGTGAAACAGGGACGGGTAATGAAAAACTGTTTTTT	CASSETGTGNEKLFF
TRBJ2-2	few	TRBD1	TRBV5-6	TGTGCCAGCAGCATCCAAACAGGGGTCGGGGAGCTGTTTTTT	CASSIQTGVGELFF
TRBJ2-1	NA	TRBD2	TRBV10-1	TGCGCCAGCAGTGACGGGCGGGGGGCCGGATACAATGAGCAGTTCTTC	CASSDGRGAGYNEQFF
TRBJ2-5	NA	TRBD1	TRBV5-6	TGTGCCAGCAGCCCTCCCACGGGACAGAACGACCTCCAAGAGACCCAGTACTTC	CASSPPTGQNDLQETQYF
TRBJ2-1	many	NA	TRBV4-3	TGCGCCAGCAGCCATAGACTGGGTGAGAATGAGCAGTTCTTC	CASSHRLGENEQFF
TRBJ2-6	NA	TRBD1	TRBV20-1	TGCAGTGCTAGAGATGATTTGGGACAGGGGGCGTTGGGGGCCAACGTCCTGACTTTC	CSARDDLGQGALGANVLTF
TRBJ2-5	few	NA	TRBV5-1	TGCGCCAGCAGCTTGGCCCTTGGGGGTATCCAAGAGACCCAGTACTTC	CASSLALGGIQETQYF
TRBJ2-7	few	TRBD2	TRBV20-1	TGCAGTGCTAGATCCCTTACTAGCGGGAAGACCTCCTACGAGCAGTACTTC	CSARSLTSGKTSYEQYF
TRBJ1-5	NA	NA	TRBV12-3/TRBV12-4	TGTGCCAGCAGTTTATCTCGCAATCAGCCCCAGCATTTT	CASSLSRNQPQHF
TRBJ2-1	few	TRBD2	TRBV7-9	TGTGCCAGCAGCCCTCTAATAAAGCGGGAGCACTACAATGAGCAGTTCTTC	CASSPLIKREHYNEQFF
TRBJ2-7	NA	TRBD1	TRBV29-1	TGCAGCGTCCCGGGACAGGGGAGCTCCTACGAGCAGTACTTC	CSVPGQGSSYEQYF
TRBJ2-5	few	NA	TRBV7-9	TGTGCCAGCAAAACGACCGGTTATCGGGACCAAGAGACCCAGTACTTC	CASKTTGYRDQETQYF
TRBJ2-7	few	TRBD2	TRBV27	TGTGCCAGCAGAACACTAGCGGGAGTGGGGTACGAGCAGTACTTC	CASRTLAGVGYEQYF
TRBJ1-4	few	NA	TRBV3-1	TGTGCCAGCAGCCACGGGGGAAGAGGAGAAAAACTGTTTTTT	CASSHGGRGEKLFF
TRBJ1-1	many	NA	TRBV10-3	TGTGCCATCAGTGGGGGGAGGAACACTGAAGCTTTCTTT	CAISGGRNTEAFF
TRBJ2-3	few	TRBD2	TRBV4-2	TGTGCCAGCAGCCAATTAAATCGCGGGGGGAACCCCACAGATACGCAGTATTTT	CASSQLNRGGNPTDTQYF
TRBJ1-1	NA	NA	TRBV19	TGTGCCACCTACAGGGTCGGCACTGAAGCTTTCTTT	CATYRVGTEAFF
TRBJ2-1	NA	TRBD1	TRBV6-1	TGTGCCAGCAAAGACAGGGCGCGATACAATGAGCAGTTCTTC	CASKDRARYNEQFF
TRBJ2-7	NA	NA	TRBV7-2	TGTGCCAGCAGCTTAGTGGGGTCTGCATACGAGCAGTACTTC	CASSLVGSAYEQYF
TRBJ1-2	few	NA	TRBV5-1	TGCGCCAGCAGAGGTCAAGAGAGCGGCTACACCTTC	CASRGQESGYTF
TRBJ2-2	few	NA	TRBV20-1	TGCAGTGCTAGAGCCTCCGGGACGCAGACCGGGGAGCTGTTTTTT	CSARASGTQTGELFF
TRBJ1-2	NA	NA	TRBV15	TGTGCCACCAGCCCCTCCCGGAGGGGCCCAGATGGCTACACCTTC	CATSPSRRGPDGYTF
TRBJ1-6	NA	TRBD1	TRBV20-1	TGCAGTGCTAGTGGACAGGGCAACTCACCCCTCCACTTT	CSASGQGNSPLHF
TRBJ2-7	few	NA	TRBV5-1	TGCGCCAGCAGCTCGGGCCCCGAGCAGTACTTC	CASSSGPEQYF
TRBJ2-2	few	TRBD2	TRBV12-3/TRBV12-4	TGTGCCAGCAGTTTCGGTCTAGCGGGGATCTCGAACACCGGGGAGCTGTTTTTT	CASSFGLAGISNTGELFF
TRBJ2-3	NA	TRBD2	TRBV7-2	TGTGCCAGCAGCTTAGACGGGGGGGCCCCAGATACGCAGTATTTT	CASSLDGGAPDTQYF
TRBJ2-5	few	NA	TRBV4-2	TGTGCCAGCAGCCAAGATACCAGTTCTAGAGAGACCCAGTACTTC	CASSQDTSSRETQYF
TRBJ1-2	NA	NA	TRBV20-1	TGCAGTGCCCCCAAAAAGGGGGGGCGGTTTGGCTACACCTTC	CSAPKKGGRFGYTF
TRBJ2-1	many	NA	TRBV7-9	TGTGCCAGCAGCTTGGGGGCGGGCCCGGGGGGTGAGCAGTTCTTC	CASSLGAGPGGEQFF
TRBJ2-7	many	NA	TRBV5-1	TGCGCCAGCAGGAAACAGGGTTCCTACGAGCAGTACTTC	CASRKQGSYEQYF
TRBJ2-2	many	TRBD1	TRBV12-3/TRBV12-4	TGTGCCAGCAGTCCGGGACAGGCAAACACCGGGGAGCTGTTTTTT	CASSPGQANTGELFF
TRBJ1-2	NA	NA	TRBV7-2	TGTGCCAGCAGCTTAGATCGTACAGCTAACTATGGCTACACCTTC	CASSLDRTANYGYTF
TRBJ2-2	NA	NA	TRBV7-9	TGTGCCTCCCTAGGATCGAACACCGGGGAGCTGTTTTTT	CASLGSNTGELFF
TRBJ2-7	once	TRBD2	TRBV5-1	TGCGCCAGCAGCTTGGTGGGCGGGGGAGCTTCCTACGAGCAGTACTTC	CASSLVGGGASYEQYF
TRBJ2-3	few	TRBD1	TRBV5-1	TGCGCCAGCAGCGAGGGACAGGGGGCCGCAGATACGCAGTATTTT	CASSEGQGAADTQYF
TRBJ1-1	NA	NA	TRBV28	TGTGCCAGCAGTGAGGTGTACACTGAAGCTTTCTTT	CASSEVYTEAFF
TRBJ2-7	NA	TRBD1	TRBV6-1	TGTGCCAGCAGATCACAGGGGGCTTACGAGCAGTACTTC	CASRSQGAYEQYF
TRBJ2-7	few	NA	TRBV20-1	TGCAGTGCTGGAATGACAGCCTACGAGCAGTACTTC	CSAGMTAYEQYF
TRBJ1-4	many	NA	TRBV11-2	TGTGCCAGCAGCTTAGGGCCAACTAATGAAAAACTGTTTTTT	CASSLGPTNEKLFF
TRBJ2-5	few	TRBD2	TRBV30	TGTGCCTGCGAACGGGAGGTGCGAGAGACCCAGTACTTC	CACEREVRETQYF
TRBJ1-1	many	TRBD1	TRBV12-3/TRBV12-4	TGTGCCAGCAAGCGGGACAGGGGGTTCATGAACACTGAAGCTTTCTTT	CASKRDRGFMNTEAFF
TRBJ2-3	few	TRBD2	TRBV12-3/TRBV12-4	TGTGCCAGCAGTTCGGGACTAGTTTTCCCAGATACGCAGTATTTT	CASSSGLVFPDTQYF
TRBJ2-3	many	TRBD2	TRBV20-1	TGCAGTGCTCAAGGGACTAGCGGGAGCACAGATACGCAGTATTTT	CSAQGTSGSTDTQYF
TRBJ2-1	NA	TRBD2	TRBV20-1	TGCAGTGCCTTAGCGGGATACTCCTACAATGAGCAGTTCTTC	CSALAGYSYNEQFF
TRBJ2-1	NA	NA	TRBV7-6	TGTGCCAGCAGCTTAGCGTGGGGTGGTAATGAGCAGTTCTTC	CASSLAWGGNEQFF
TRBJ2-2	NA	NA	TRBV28	TGTGCCAGCAGTTTGGTGGGGGCGCGGGGGGAGCTGTTTTTT	CASSLVGARGELFF
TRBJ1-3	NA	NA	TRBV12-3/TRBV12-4	TGTGCCAGCAGCTTAACAGGGCCCGGAAACACCATATATTTT	CASSLTGPGNTIYF
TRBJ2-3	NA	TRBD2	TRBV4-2	TGTGCCAGCAGTCCGATAGCGGGGGGAGACGTTTTGCAGTATTTT	CASSPIAGGDVLQYF